This T cell receptor (beta chain) originates from a study of blood T cell repertoires in COVID-19. Study-level information: Acute and convalescent COVID-19 specimens originated in the United States, Italy and Spain. Sources were T cells, B-cell-depleted T cells, or PBMCs; the material itself was cDNA or gDNA.

Under the authors' procedure: The assay estimated nucleated cells by amplifying reference gene primers. Repertoires were generated with immunoSEQ multiplex PCR, while TCRdb's copy carries only in-frame clones and drops some. The V and J calls and clone size were taken over from that table, and D and trimming were inferred from the DNA. The repertoire holds tens of thousands of clones, with over 65% as singletons. Trimming took 0 bases from V and 6 from J, leaving 11 bases between them. The CDR3 length is 14 residues. Looked up from germline, CDR1 is SEHNR and CDR2 is FQNEAQ (reference sequence). The sequenced sample consisted of peripheral blood. The chain links TRBV7-9 to TRBJ1-1, with D possibly being TRBD1 (6 bases). The TCR sequence derives from a human donor in a cohort sampled during active COVID-19. CDR3 sequence: CASSLAQGSAEAFF. CDR3 sequence (DNA): TGTGCCAGCAGCTTAGCACAGGGTTCGGCTGAAGCTTTCTTT.